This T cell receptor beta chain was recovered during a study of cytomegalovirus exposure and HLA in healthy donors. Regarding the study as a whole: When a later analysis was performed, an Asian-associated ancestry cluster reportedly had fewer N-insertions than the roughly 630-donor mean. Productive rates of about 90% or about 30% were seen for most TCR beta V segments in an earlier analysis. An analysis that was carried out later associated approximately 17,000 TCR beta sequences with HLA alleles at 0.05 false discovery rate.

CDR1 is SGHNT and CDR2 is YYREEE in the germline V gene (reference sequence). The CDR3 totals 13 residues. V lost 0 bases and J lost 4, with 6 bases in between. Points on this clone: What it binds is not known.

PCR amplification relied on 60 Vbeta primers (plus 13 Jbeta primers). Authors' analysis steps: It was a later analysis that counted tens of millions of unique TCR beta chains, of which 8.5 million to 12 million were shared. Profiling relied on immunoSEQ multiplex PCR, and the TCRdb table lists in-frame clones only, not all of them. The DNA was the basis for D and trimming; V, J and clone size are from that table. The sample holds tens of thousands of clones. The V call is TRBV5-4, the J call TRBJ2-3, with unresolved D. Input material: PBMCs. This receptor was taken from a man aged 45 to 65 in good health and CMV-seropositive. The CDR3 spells CASSLAGSDTQYF. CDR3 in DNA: TGTGCCAGCAGCTTGGCCGGGTCAGATACGCAGTATTTT.